These T cell receptor beta chains were read from a single sample in a study of beta chain features in type 1 diabetes. Clones were sequenced by immunoSEQ multiplex PCR, and TCRdb holds only the in-frame ones, with some missing. The sample includes 130,000 to 150,000 clones, approximately 13% of them seen just once. The specimen was central memory CD4+ T cells from blood. The source of these receptors is a man between 18 and 35 years old with type 1 diabetes. The CDR3 runs from the conserved cysteine through the conserved F or W. A D gene is named only where the DNA matches it firmly. Some rows have no size entry. The others give once, few or many, or a class for an expanded clone.

V gene	J gene	D gene	clone size	CDR3 protein	CDR3 DNA
TRBV7-9	TRBJ1-4	NA	few	CASSLRPSLRGYEKLFF	TGTGCCAGCAGCTTACGGCCTTCGCTCAGGGGTTATGAAAAACTGTTTTTT
TRBV5-1	TRBJ2-5	NA	NA	CASSLMANEQETQYF	TGCGCCAGCAGCTTGATGGCGAACGAACAAGAGACCCAGTACTTC
TRBV19	TRBJ2-1	NA	NA	CASSRREQARNEQFF	TGTGCCAGTAGTCGGAGGGAGCAAGCGAGGAATGAGCAGTTCTTC
TRBV2	TRBJ2-5	NA	many	CASAGAAKETQYF	TGTGCCAGCGCGGGGGCCGCGAAAGAGACCCAGTACTTC
TRBV9	TRBJ1-2	NA	many	CASSVGLRDYGYTF	TGTGCCAGCAGCGTAGGGCTGCGGGACTATGGCTACACCTTC
TRBV9	TRBJ1-1	NA	few	CASSVGVGMNTEAFF	TGTGCCAGCAGCGTAGGGGTCGGAATGAACACTGAAGCTTTCTTT
TRBV7-2	TRBJ1-4	NA	few	CASSSSRSSTNEKLFF	TGTGCCAGCAGCTCCTCCAGGAGCTCAACTAATGAAAAACTGTTTTTT
TRBV5-1	TRBJ1-1	NA	NA	CASSPLGFENTEAFF	TGCGCCAGCAGCCCCCTGGGTTTTGAGAACACTGAAGCTTTCTTT
TRBV6-5	TRBJ2-5	NA	few	CASSYSFQGWGETQYF	TGTGCCAGCAGTTACTCATTCCAGGGATGGGGAGAGACCCAGTACTTC
TRBV7-9	TRBJ1-3	NA	NA	CASSPSSGNTIYF	TGTGCCAGCAGTCCAAGCTCTGGAAACACCATATATTTT
TRBV7-2	TRBJ2-3	TRBD2	many	CASSPTSAADTQYF	TGTGCCAGCAGCCCGACTAGCGCTGCAGATACGCAGTATTTT
TRBV7-9	TRBJ1-2	TRBD1	NA	CASSLTGQGDGYTF	TGTGCCAGCAGCTTAACCGGACAGGGGGATGGCTACACCTTC
TRBV19	TRBJ1-1	NA	NA	CASNMGSGTEAFF	TGTGCCAGTAACATGGGGTCGGGCACTGAAGCTTTCTTT
TRBV7-8	TRBJ2-7	NA	many	CASSWTKSYEQYF	TGTGCCAGCAGCTGGACAAAATCCTACGAGCAGTACTTC
TRBV15	TRBJ1-2	NA	few	CATSRDTATSYGYTF	TGTGCCACCAGCAGAGATACAGCCACCTCCTATGGCTACACCTTC
TRBV21-1	TRBJ1-3	NA	few	CASSPHPDRQSSGNTIYF	TGTGCCAGCAGCCCGCATCCGGACAGACAAAGCTCTGGAAACACCATATATTTT
TRBV2	TRBJ1-2	NA	NA	CASSTDKASNYGYTF	TGTGCCAGCAGTACAGACAAGGCCTCTAACTATGGCTACACCTTC
TRBV6-5	TRBJ1-2	NA	few	CASSTGRRHGYTF	TGTGCCAGCAGTACGGGGCGCCGCCATGGCTACACCTTC
TRBV20-1	TRBJ1-1	NA	NA	CSASGGPEAFF	TGCAGTGCTAGCGGCGGCCCTGAAGCTTTCTTT
TRBV9	TRBJ2-7	NA	NA	CASSLGDHLSYEQYF	TGTGCCAGCAGCCTAGGGGACCACCTCTCCTACGAGCAGTACTTC
TRBV18	TRBJ1-6	NA	NA	CASSPGTGNSPLHF	TGTGCCAGCTCACCCGGGACGGGGAATTCACCCCTCCACTTT
TRBV30	TRBJ2-5	NA	NA	CAWSSGGETQYF	TGTGCCTGGAGTAGCGGCGGGGAGACCCAGTACTTC
TRBV18	TRBJ2-5	NA	few	CASSPPLDFQETQYF	TGTGCCAGCTCACCACCGCTAGACTTTCAAGAGACCCAGTACTTC
TRBV5-4	TRBJ2-1	TRBD1	NA	CASNGGQLDEQFF	TGTGCCAGCAATGGGGGACAGCTCGATGAGCAGTTCTTC
TRBV7-9	TRBJ2-2	NA	NA	CASSLMTWQQPNTGELFF	TGTGCCAGCAGCTTAATGACTTGGCAACAGCCGAACACCGGGGAGCTGTTTTTT
TRBV18	TRBJ2-5	NA	few	CASSRPQGTQYF	TGTGCCAGCTCACGTCCCCAGGGGACCCAGTACTTC
TRBV7-8	TRBJ2-3	TRBD2	NA	CASSPRTRSSTDTQYF	TGTGCCAGCAGCCCGAGGACTAGATCTAGCACAGATACGCAGTATTTT
TRBV7-2	TRBJ1-2	TRBD1	many	CASSFGQDNYGYTF	TGTGCCAGCAGCTTCGGACAGGATAACTATGGCTACACCTTC
TRBV29-1	TRBJ1-2	NA	few	CSVEGGWDGGNYGYTF	TGCAGCGTTGAAGGCGGTTGGGACGGAGGGAACTATGGCTACACCTTC
TRBV7-8	TRBJ2-3	NA	few	CASSLFGSTDTQYF	TGTGCCAGCAGCTTATTCGGAAGCACAGATACGCAGTATTTT
TRBV29-1	TRBJ2-5	NA	many	CSVVPSSRETQYF	TGCAGCGTTGTCCCCAGCTCTAGAGAGACCCAGTACTTC
TRBV7-3	TRBJ2-7	TRBD1	few	CASSPGTGGTSEQYF	TGTGCCAGCAGCCCGGGGACAGGGGGCACGTCCGAGCAGTACTTC
TRBV30	TRBJ1-2	TRBD1	few	CAWSLGQGVGYTF	TGTGCCTGGAGTCTAGGACAGGGGGTTGGCTACACCTTC
TRBV7-2	TRBJ1-1	TRBD1	NA	CASSPQGVAEAFF	TGTGCCAGCAGCCCCCAGGGGGTCGCTGAAGCTTTCTTT
TRBV2	TRBJ2-3	NA	NA	CASSEILLTDTQYF	TGTGCCAGCAGTGAAATCCTACTCACAGATACGCAGTATTTT
TRBV4-1	TRBJ2-6	TRBD1	many	CASSRQDREGSGANVLTF	TGCGCCAGCAGCCGCCAAGACAGGGAAGGATCTGGGGCCAACGTCCTGACTTTC
TRBV5-5	TRBJ2-3	TRBD2	NA	CASSFVAGSPTDTQYF	TGTGCCAGCAGCTTTGTAGCGGGTTCCCCCACAGATACGCAGTATTTT
TRBV30	TRBJ2-3	NA	few	CAWSVRRGTDTQYF	TGTGCCTGGAGTGTAAGAAGGGGCACAGATACGCAGTATTTT
TRBV29-1	TRBJ1-2	TRBD1	few	CSAGQGQDYGYTF	TGCAGCGCTGGACAGGGTCAAGACTATGGCTACACCTTC
TRBV30	TRBJ1-3	NA	few	CAWSPLQVAGNTIYF	TGTGCCTGGAGTCCCCTCCAAGTGGCTGGAAACACCATATATTTT
TRBV13	TRBJ1-1	NA	NA	CASSLLLGGSTEAFF	TGTGCCAGCAGCCTCCTACTGGGAGGGAGTACTGAAGCTTTCTTT
TRBV5-1	TRBJ2-2	NA	NA	CASSMTGTVNTGELFF	TGCGCCAGCAGCATGACCGGGACGGTGAACACCGGGGAGCTGTTTTTT
TRBV19	TRBJ1-5	NA	NA	CASSIQTNQPQHF	TGTGCCAGTAGTATACAGACCAATCAGCCCCAGCATTTT
TRBV6-5	TRBJ1-6	NA	NA	CASSPMSRFRGPLHF	TGTGCCAGCAGTCCGATGTCCCGGTTTCGGGGGCCCCTCCACTTT
TRBV27	TRBJ2-7	NA	NA	CASSFSGREQYF	TGTGCCAGCAGTTTCTCGGGGAGAGAGCAGTACTTC
TRBV7-2	TRBJ1-1	NA	NA	CASSLEAGRTEAFF	TGTGCCAGCAGCTTAGAGGCAGGGAGGACTGAAGCTTTCTTT
TRBV5-1	TRBJ1-4	NA	NA	CASSRRGAEKLFF	TGCGCCAGCAGCCGTCGAGGGGCAGAAAAACTGTTTTTT
TRBV9	TRBJ2-2	TRBD2	NA	CASSDLTSGASPGELFF	TGTGCCAGCAGCGACCTGACTAGCGGGGCCTCCCCCGGGGAGCTGTTTTTT
TRBV6-6	TRBJ1-4	NA	NA	CASSRGSGEKLFF	TGTGCCAGCAGCCGGGGATCGGGGGAAAAACTGTTTTTT
TRBV15	TRBJ2-7	TRBD1	NA	CATSRDRGPYEQYF	TGTGCCACCAGCAGGGACAGGGGTCCCTACGAGCAGTACTTC
TRBV27	TRBJ2-3	TRBD2	few	CASSLRGGRPDTQYF	TGTGCCAGCAGTTTGCGCGGGGGAAGGCCAGATACGCAGTATTTT
TRBV30	TRBJ2-7	TRBD1	few	CASTRYRTGGHEQYF	TGTGCCTCAACTCGATACCGGACAGGGGGCCACGAGCAGTACTTC
TRBV18	TRBJ1-1	NA	few	CASSLPGQQAAFF	TGTGCCAGCTCCCTTCCGGGACAACAAGCGGCTTTCTTT
TRBV19	TRBJ2-1	NA	NA	CASSIQNSDYNEQFF	TGTGCCAGTAGTATACAGAACTCAGACTACAATGAGCAGTTCTTC
TRBV19	TRBJ2-5	NA	NA	CASSIGPGETQYF	TGTGCCAGTAGTATTGGGCCAGGAGAGACCCAGTACTTC
TRBV7-9	TRBJ1-1	NA	many	CASSSQSNTEAFF	TGTGCCAGCAGCTCCCAAAGTAACACTGAAGCTTTCTTT
TRBV29-1	TRBJ1-6	NA	many	CSVSSGNSPLHF	TGCAGCGTTTCTTCAGGCAATTCACCCCTCCACTTT